This T cell receptor (beta chain) was sequenced in a study of CD8 T cell repertoires and HIV-1 epitope variants. About the study: Each of Twenty-five Gag and Nef epitope peptides stimulated a separate culture. Controls included no peptide, Ebola AY9 epitope, and a CMV, EBV, flu pool. Enriched T cells were co-cultured with equal autologous T cell-negative cells. The study, taken as a whole, reports: The TAALDMSHF plasma variant had no responses, unlike KF9 (about five clonotypes) and HW9 (one).

The table came from immunoSEQ multiplex PCR; TCRdb's copy has only in-frame clones and leaves some out. The sample carries roughly 5,700 clones, around 66% recorded once. Notes on this clone: Its antigen is still unknown.

The specimen sequenced was cultured CD8+ T cells derived from PBMCs. This clonotype was sampled from a male donor with HIV.

The CDR3 DNA reads as TGTGCCAGCAGCACGGACAGGGGGCGGCTCGAGCAGTACTTC. Translated: CASSTDRGRLEQYF. The V gene is TRBV11-2, the J gene TRBJ2-7; 11 nucleotides align to TRBD1. The V segment lost 5 bases and the J segment 6 bases; nucleotides outside the gene matches: 6. From germline, CDR1 is SGHAT and CDR2 FQNNGV. The length of the CDR3 is 14 residues.